This TCR beta chain was documented in a study of blood T cell repertoires in COVID-19. This clone appeared once. In the study's own analysis: Amplification of reference gene primers provided the estimated nucleated cell counts. TCRdb keeps only in-frame clones here, not all; method: immunoSEQ multiplex PCR. For V, J and clone size, that table is used; D and trimming come from the DNA. The sample includes fewer than 90,000 clones, about 90% of them seen just once. V was shortened by 1 base and J by 5 bases, with 15 bases between the two germline ends. This CDR3 has 16 residues. Germline V CDR1 and CDR2: SGHTA, FQGNSA.

This sequence was found in a woman older than 75 with active COVID-19. Sequenced input: peripheral blood. V and J are TRBV7-2 and TRBJ2-1, with D maybe TRBD2 (6 bases). The CDR3 DNA follows: TGTGCCAGCAGCTTAGTTGTGCCTAGCGTCGACAATGAGCAGTTCTTC. It translates to CASSLVVPSVDNEQFF. Together with reference TRBV7-2 and TRBJ2-1, the CDR3 gives the full variable domain: GAGVSQSPSNKVTEKGKDVELRCDPISGHTALYWYRQSLGQGLEFLIYFQGNSAPDKSGLPSDRFSAERTGGSVSTLTIQRTQQEDSAVYLCASSLVVPSVDNEQFFGPGTRLTVL.